This TCR beta chain stems from a study of regulatory T cells in long-lasting Graves disease. This clonotype was picked up many times. With iRepertoire HTBI primers and Arm-PCR of CDR3 regions, TCR beta libraries were built. From the multiplex PCR reads, TCRdb called clonotypes with MiXCR, one entry per CDR3 protein. The table has around 460,000 distinct CDR3 sequences, about 20% seen once. Time point of the sample: persistent/refractory GD, antithyroid drugs over 5 years with positive TRAb. RNA from PBMCs was the source of the TCR library. The CDR3 is 14 residues long. Deletions cut 6 bases from V and 2 bases from J, with 11 bases between. The germline V gene encodes CDR1 MNHNS and CDR2 SASEGT.

V is TRBV6-1 and J is TRBJ1-5, with a tentative D call TRBD1 (6 bases). The specimen was peripheral blood mononuclear cells (PBMCs), collected when the disease was refractory, from a patient treated with antithyroid drugs. This clonotype was obtained from a female donor with Graves disease. As DNA, the CDR3 is TGTGCCAGCAGCAACAGGGTCGGCAATCAGCCCCAGCATTTT. Protein product: CASSNRVGNQPQHF.